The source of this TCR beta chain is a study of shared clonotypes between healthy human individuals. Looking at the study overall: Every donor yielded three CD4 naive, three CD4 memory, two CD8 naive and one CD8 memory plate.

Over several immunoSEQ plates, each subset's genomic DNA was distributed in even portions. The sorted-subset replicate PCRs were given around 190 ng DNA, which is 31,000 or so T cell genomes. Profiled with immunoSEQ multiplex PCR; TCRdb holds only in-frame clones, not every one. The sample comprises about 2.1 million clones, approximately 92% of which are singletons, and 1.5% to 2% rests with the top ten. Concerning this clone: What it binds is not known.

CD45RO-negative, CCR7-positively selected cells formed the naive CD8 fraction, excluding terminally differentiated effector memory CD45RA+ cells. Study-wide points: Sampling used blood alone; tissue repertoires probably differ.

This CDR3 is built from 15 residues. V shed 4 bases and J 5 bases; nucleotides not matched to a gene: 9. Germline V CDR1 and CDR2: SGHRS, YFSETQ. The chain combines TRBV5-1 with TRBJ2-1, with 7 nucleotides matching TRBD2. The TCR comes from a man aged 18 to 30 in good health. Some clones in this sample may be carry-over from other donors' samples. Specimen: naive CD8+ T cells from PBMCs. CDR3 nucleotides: TGCGCCAGCAGCATTCTAGCGGTAAATCACAATGAGCAGTTCTTC. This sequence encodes CASSILAVNHNEQFF.